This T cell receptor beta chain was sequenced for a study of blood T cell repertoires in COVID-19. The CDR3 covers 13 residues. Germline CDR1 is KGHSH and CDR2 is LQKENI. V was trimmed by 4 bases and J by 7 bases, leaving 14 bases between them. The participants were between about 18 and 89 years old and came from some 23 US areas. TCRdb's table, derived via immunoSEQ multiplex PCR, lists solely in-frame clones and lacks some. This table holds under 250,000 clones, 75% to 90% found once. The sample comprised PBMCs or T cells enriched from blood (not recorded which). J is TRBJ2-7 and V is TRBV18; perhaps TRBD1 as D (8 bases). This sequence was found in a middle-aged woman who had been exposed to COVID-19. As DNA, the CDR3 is TGTGCCAGCTCACAGGGGGGGACAGGTGAGCAGTACTTC. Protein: CASSQGGTGEQYF.